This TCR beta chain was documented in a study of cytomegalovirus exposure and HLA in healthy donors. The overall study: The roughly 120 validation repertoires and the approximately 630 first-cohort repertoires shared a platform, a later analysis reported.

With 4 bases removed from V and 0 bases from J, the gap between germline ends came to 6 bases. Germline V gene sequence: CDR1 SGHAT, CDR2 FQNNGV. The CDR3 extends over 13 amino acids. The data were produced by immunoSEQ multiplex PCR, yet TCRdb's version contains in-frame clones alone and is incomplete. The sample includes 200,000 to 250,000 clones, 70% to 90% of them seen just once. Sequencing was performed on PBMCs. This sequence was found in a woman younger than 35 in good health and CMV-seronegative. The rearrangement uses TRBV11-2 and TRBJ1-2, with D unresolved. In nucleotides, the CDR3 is TGTGCCAGCAGCTACGGGACTAACTATGGCTACACCTTC. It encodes CASSYGTNYGYTF.